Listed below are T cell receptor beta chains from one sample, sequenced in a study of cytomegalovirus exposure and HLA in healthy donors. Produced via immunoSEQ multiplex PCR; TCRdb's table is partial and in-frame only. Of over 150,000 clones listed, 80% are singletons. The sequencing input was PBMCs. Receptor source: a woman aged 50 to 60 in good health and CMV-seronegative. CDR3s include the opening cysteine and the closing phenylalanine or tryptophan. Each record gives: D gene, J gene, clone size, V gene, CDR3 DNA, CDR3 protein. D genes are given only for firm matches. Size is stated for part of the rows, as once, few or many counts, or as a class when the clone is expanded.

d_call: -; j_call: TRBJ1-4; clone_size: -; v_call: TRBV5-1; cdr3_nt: TGCGCCAGCAGCTTGGCAGGGGTGGTTGGAAAACTGTTTTTT; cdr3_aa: CASSLAGVVGKLFF
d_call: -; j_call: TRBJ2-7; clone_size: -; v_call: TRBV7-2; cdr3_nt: TGTGCCAGCAGTATCAGGGGTAGGGGCTCCTACGAGCAGTACTTC; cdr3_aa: CASSIRGRGSYEQYF
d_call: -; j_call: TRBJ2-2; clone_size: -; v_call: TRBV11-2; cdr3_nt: TGTGCCAGCAGCTTAGATAGCGCCGGGGAGCTGTTTTTT; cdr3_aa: CASSLDSAGELFF
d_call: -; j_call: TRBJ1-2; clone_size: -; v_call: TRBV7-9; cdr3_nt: TGTGCCAGCAGCTCTGAAAAAGGGGGCTATGGCTACACCTTC; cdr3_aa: CASSSEKGGYGYTF
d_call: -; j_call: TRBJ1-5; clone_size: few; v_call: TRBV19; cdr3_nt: TGTGCCAGTAGACCTGGCCACTCGACAGGTCGCGGCAGTAGCAATCAGCCCCAGCATTTT; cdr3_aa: CASRPGHSTGRGSSNQPQHF
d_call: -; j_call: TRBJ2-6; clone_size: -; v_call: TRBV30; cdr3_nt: TGTGCCTGGAGTGTAGGAGGCTCTGGGGCCAACGTCCTGACTTTC; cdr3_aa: CAWSVGGSGANVLTF
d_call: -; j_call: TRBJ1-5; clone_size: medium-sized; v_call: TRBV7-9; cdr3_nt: TGTGCCAGCAGCGAGACAGCATCAGGTGATCAGCCCCAGCATTTT; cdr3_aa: CASSETASGDQPQHF
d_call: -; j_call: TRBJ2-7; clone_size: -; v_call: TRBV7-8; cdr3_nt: TGTGCCAGCAGCAAGAGCAGAGACGCCCTAACAGGCGAGCAGTACTTC; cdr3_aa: CASSKSRDALTGEQYF
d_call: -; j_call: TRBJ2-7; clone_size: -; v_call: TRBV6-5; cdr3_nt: TGTGCCAGCAGTTACTCGCGGGGCTCCTCCTACGAGCAGTACTTC; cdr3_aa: CASSYSRGSSYEQYF
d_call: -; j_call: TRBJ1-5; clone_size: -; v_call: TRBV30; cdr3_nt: TGTGCCTGGAGTGACGTAGGGGAAGGACCCCAGCATTTT; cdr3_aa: CAWSDVGEGPQHF